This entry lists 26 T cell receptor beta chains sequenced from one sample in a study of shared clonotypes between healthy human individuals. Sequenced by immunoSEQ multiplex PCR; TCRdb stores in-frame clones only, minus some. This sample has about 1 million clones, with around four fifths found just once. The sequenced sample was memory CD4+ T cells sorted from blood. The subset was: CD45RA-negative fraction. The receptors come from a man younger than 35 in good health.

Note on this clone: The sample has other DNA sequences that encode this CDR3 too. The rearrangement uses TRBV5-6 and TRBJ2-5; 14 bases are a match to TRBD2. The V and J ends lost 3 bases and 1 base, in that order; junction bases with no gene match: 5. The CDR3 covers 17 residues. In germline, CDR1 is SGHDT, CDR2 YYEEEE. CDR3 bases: TGTGCCAGCAGCTCCGGACTAGCGGGGGGCCCCCAAGAGACCCAGTACTTC. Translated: CASSSGLAGGPQETQYF.

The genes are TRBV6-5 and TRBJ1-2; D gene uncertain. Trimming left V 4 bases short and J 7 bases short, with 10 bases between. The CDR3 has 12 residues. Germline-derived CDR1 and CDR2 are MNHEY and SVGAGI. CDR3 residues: CASSSGPGGYTF. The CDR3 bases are TGTGCCAGCAGTTCCGGGCCGGGTGGCTACACCTTC.

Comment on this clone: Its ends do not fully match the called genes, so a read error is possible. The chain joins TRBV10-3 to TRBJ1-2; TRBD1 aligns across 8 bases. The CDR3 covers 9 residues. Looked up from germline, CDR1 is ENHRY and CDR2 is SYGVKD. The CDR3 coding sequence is TGTGCCATCGGGGACAGGCCTAACTTC. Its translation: CAIGDRPNF.

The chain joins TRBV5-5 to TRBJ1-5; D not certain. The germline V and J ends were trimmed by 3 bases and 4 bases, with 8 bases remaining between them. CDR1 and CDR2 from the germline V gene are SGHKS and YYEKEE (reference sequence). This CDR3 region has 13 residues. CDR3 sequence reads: CASSYYGNQPQHF. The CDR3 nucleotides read TGTGCCAGCAGCTATTACGGAAATCAGCCCCAGCATTTT.

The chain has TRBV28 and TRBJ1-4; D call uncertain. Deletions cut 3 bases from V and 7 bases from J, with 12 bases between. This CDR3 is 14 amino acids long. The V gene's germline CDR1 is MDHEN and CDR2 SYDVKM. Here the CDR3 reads CASSLVPPGEKLFF. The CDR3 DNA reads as TGTGCCAGCAGTTTGGTTCCGCCTGGTGAAAAACTGTTTTTT.

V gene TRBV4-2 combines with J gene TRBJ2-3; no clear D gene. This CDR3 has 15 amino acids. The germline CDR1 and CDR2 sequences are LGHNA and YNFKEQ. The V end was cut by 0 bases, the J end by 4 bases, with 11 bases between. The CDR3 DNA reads TGTGCCAGCAGCCAAGACGGCGTCTTTTCAGATACGCAGTATTTT. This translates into CASSQDGVFSDTQYF.

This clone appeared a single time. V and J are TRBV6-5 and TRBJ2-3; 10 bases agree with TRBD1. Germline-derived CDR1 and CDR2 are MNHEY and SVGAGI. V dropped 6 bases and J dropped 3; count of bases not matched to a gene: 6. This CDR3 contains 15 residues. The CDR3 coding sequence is TGTGCCAGCAGGGACAGGGGGACGGGGACAGATACGCAGTATTTT. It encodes CASRDRGTGTDTQYF.

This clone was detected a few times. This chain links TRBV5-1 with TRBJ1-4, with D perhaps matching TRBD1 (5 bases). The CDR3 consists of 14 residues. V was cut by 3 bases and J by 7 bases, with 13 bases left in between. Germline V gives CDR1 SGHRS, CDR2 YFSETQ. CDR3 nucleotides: TGCGCCAGCAGCTCGTCGGGGGGGAGTGAAAAACTGTTTTTT. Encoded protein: CASSSSGGSEKLFF.

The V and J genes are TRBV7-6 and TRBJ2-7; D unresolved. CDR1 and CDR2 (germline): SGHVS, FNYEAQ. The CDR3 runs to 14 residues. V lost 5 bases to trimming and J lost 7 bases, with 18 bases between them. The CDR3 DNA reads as TGTGCCAGCAGCCCAATAAACGGGCCTGGGGAGCAGTACTTC. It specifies CASSPINGPGEQYF.

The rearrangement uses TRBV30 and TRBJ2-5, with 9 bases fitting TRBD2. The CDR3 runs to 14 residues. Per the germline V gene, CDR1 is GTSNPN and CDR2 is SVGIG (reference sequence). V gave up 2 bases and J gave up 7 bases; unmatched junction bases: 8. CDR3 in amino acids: CAWSRRGGWGTQYF. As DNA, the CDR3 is TGTGCCTGGAGTCGGCGGGGGGGATGGGGGACCCAGTACTTC.

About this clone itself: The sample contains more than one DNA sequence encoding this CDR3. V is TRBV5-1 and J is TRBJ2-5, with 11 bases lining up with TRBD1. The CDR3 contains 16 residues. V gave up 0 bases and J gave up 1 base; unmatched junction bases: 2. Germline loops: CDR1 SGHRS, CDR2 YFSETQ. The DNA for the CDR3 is TGCGCCAGCAGCTTGGCCGGGACAGGGGGCCAAGAGACCCAGTACTTC. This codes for CASSLAGTGGQETQYF.

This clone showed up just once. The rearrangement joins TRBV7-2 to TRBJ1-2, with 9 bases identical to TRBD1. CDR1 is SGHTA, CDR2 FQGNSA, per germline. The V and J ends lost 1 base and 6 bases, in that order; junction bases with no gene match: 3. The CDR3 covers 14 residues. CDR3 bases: TGTGCCAGCAGCTTAGACAGGGGGCAAAATGGCTACACCTTC. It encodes CASSLDRGQNGYTF.

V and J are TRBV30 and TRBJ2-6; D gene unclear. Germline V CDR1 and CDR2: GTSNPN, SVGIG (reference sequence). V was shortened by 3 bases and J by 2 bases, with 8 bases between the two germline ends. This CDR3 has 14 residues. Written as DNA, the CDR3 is TGTGCCTGGAGGTTCAGCGCTGGGGCCAACGTCCTGACTTTC. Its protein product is CAWRFSAGANVLTF.

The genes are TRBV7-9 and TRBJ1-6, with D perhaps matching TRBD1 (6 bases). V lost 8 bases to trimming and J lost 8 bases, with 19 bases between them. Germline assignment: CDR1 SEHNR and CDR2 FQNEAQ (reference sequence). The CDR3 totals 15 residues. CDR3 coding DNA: TGTGCCAGCTTTTTACAGAACAGGGATCATTCACCCCTCCACTTT. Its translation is CASFLQNRDHSPLHF.

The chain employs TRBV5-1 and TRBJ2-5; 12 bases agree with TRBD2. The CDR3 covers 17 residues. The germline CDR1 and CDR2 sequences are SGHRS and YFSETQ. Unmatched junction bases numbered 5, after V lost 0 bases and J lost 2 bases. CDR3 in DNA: TGCGCCAGCAGCTTGGGACTAGCGGGAGTCAAACAAGAGACCCAGTACTTC. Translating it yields CASSLGLAGVKQETQYF.

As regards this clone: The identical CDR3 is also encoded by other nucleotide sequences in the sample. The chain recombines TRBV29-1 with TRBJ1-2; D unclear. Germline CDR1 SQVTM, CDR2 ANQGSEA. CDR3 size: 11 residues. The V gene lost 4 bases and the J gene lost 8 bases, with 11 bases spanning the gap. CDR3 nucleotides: TGCAGCGTTGCGGCGGGCCTAGGCTACACCTTC. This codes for CSVAAGLGYTF.

In DNA form, the CDR3 reads TGTGCCAGCAGCTTAGATACCTCCGGGTGGGCCAACGTCCTGACTTTC. Translated: CASSLDTSGWANVLTF. V gene TRBV7-9 combines with J gene TRBJ2-6; the D is unclear. CDR1 is SEHNR and CDR2 is FQNEAQ in the germline V gene (reference sequence). This CDR3 is 16 amino acids long. Trimming took 1 base from V and 5 from J, leaving 12 bases between them.

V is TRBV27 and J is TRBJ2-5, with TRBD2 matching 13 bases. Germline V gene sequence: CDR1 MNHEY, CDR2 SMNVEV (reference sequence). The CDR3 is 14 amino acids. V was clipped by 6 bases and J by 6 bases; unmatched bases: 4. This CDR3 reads CASRGTSGTKTQYF. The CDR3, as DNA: TGTGCCAGCAGGGGGACTAGCGGGACGAAGACCCAGTACTTC.

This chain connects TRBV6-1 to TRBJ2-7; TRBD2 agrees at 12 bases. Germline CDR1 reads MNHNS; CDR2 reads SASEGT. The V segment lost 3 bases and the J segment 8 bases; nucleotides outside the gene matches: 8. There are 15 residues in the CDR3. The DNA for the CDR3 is TGTGCCAGCAGTGAGGTTCTAGCGGGGGGGCCAAAGCAGTACTTC. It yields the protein CASSEVLAGGPKQYF.

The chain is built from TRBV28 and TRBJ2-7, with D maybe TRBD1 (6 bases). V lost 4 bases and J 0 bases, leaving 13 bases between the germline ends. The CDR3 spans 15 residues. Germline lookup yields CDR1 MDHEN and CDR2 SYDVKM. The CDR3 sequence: CASSYETGFSYEQYF. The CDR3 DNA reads TGTGCCAGCAGTTACGAAACAGGGTTCTCCTACGAGCAGTACTTC.

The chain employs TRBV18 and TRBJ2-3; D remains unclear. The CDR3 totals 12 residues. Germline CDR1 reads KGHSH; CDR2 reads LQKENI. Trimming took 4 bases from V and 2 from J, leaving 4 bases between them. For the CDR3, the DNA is TGTGCCAGCTCACAAGCCACAGATACGCAGTATTTT. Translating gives CASSQATDTQYF.

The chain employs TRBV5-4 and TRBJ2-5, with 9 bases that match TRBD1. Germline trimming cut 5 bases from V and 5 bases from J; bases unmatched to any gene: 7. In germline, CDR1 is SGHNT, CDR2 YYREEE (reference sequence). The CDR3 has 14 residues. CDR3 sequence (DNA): TGTGCCAGCAGTTGGGACAGGGCAGGGGAGACCCAGTACTTC. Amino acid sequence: CASSWDRAGETQYF.

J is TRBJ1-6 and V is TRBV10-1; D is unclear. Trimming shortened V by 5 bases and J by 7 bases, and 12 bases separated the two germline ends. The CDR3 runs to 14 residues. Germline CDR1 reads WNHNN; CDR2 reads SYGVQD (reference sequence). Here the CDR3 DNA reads TGCGCCAGCAGTTCAAGCCTACAGAATTCACCCCTCCACTTT. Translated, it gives CASSSSLQNSPLHF.

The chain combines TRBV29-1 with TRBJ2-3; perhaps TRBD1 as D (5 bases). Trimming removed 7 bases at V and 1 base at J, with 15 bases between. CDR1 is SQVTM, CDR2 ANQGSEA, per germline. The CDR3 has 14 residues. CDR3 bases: TGCAGCGCCTTAATGACAGTTCGCACAGATACGCAGTATTTT. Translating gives CSALMTVRTDTQYF.

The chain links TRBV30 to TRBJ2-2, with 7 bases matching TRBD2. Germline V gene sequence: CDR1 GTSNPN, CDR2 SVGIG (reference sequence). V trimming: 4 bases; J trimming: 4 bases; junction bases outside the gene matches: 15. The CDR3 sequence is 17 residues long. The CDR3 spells CAWNHGTSVVGTGELFF. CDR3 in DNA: TGTGCCTGGAACCACGGAACTAGCGTAGTTGGCACCGGGGAGCTGTTTTTT.

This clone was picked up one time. The CDR3 sequence is CASSTPWDRGDTDTQYF. Here the CDR3 DNA reads TGTGCCAGCAGCACCCCGTGGGACAGGGGGGACACAGATACGCAGTATTTT. The chain combines TRBV27 with TRBJ2-3; 11 nucleotides agree with TRBD1. V shed 6 bases, J shed 2 bases, and the junction held 10 bases outside the gene matches. The CDR3 runs to 17 residues. Germline CDR1 reads MNHEY; CDR2 reads SMNVEV (reference sequence).